This T cell receptor beta chain was sequenced for a study of T-cell memory formation after mild COVID-19. Overall study: Largely donor-specific TCR clusters were found.

TCRdb used MiXCR to reprocess the 5' RACE reads, holding one entry per CDR3 protein. The sample holds approximately 250,000 distinct CDR3 sequences, 16% seen once. The V gene's germline CDR1 is SGHTA and CDR2 FQGNSA. V lost 5 bases to trimming and J lost 3 bases, with 11 bases between them. CDR3 size: 14 residues. As for this clonotype: Its antigen remains unidentified.

Study outcomes and limitations: Second-wave clones that peaked on day 37 lacked confirmed SARS-CoV-2 specificity. Pre-infection memory already had some responding clones, implying cross-reactive memory joined. Later expanders leaned toward CD4+, whereas clones contracting from day 15 to 85 were balanced CD4/CD8.

The receptor was isolated from a man between 18 and 29 years old who had mild COVID-19 (a few samples of this study predate the infection). Cell type and time point are not known. The genes are TRBV7-2 and TRBJ1-5; D remains ambiguous. The sequencing sample was made of PBMCs or a T cell subset sorted from them (not recorded which). The CDR3 sequence: CASSHYGPNQPQHF. CDR3 sequence (DNA): TGTGCCAGCAGCCACTACGGACCCAATCAGCCCCAGCATTTT.